Presented here are 10 T cell receptor beta chains from one specimen sequenced in a study of control samples from healthy donors and cancer patients. Libraries were prepared by immunoSEQ multiplex PCR; TCRdb keeps only in-frame clonotypes and omits some of them. The sample records about 130,000 clones, 80% to 95% being singletons. Sequencing was carried out using blood. All receptors come from a man between 18 and 29 years old in good health.

This chain links TRBV24-1 with TRBJ2-1, with TRBD2 matching over 9 bases. Germline V gives CDR1 KGHDR, CDR2 SFDVKD. Losses at the gene ends were 3 bases for V and 0 bases for J; bases not matched to a gene: 2. The CDR3 is 16 residues long. The CDR3 here is CATSDPRGGSYNEQFF. DNA for the CDR3: TGTGCCACCAGTGATCCGCGGGGGGGCTCCTACAATGAGCAGTTCTTC.

V is TRBV5-1 and J is TRBJ1-5; D is unclear. The V and J ends lost 4 bases and 10 bases respectively, with 18 bases between them. This CDR3 spans 14 amino acids. CDR1 is SGHRS, CDR2 YFSETQ, per germline. The CDR3 sequence is CASSPDPTISPQHF. DNA of the CDR3: TGCGCCAGCAGCCCGGACCCTACAATCAGCCCCCAGCATTTT.

The chain has TRBV6-5 and TRBJ2-2; 11 bases are shared with TRBD1. Trimming removed 8 bases from V and 5 bases from J; junction bases left unmatched: 4. From germline, CDR1 is MNHEY and CDR2 SVGAGI. This CDR3 region has 14 residues. The CDR3 protein is CASGGQGGTGELFF. The CDR3 nucleotides read TGTGCCAGCGGGGGACAGGGGGGGACCGGGGAGCTGTTTTTT.

The chain has TRBV28 and TRBJ1-4; 10 bases map to TRBD1. The ends lost 7 bases at V and 7 bases at J; junction bases unmatched: 6. Germline-derived CDR1 and CDR2 are MDHEN and SYDVKM. The CDR3 has 14 residues. CDR3 DNA sequence: TGTGCCAGCAACCTCCGGGACAGGGGTGAAAAACTGTTTTTT. This sequence encodes CASNLRDRGEKLFF.

The chain links TRBV4-1 to TRBJ2-7; 8 bases map to TRBD1. Looked up from germline, CDR1 is MGHRA and CDR2 is YSYEKL. Trimming took 4 bases from V and 4 from J; bases not matched to a gene: 6. The length of the CDR3 is 14 residues. The CDR3 sequence is CASSPRQGRYEQYF. DNA for the CDR3: TGCGCCAGCAGCCCGCGACAGGGGAGGTACGAGCAGTACTTC.

V usage is TRBV19 and J usage is TRBJ2-1; D uncertain. The CDR3 contains 13 residues. The V end was cut by 2 bases, the J end by 4 bases, with 6 bases between. The germline V gene encodes CDR1 LNHDA and CDR2 SQIVND (reference sequence). Written as DNA, the CDR3 is TGTGCCAGTAGTATACAAGGGTACAATGAGCAGTTCTTC. The encoded protein is CASSIQGYNEQFF.

V usage is TRBV2 and J usage is TRBJ1-1; D uncertain. Germline V gene data show CDR1 as SNHLY and CDR2 as FYNNEI. The CDR3 runs to 14 residues. V was trimmed by 2 bases and J by 5 bases, leaving 12 bases between them. DNA of the CDR3: TGTGCCAGCAGTGAATTCGGGCCGGGTACTGAAGCTTTCTTT. It is translated as CASSEFGPGTEAFF.

The rearrangement joins TRBV3-1 (or the pseudogene TRBV3-2) to TRBJ2-5; D perhaps matches TRBD2 (6 bases). The CDR3 is 15 amino acids. V was trimmed by 1 base and J by 9 bases, leaving 18 bases between them. Germline V lookup: CDR1 LGHDT, CDR2 YNNKEL (reference sequence). CDR3 bases: TGTGCCAGCAGCCAAGTGGGAGACCCTCCGGGGGCCCAGTACTTC. It yields the protein CASSQVGDPPGAQYF.

This chain links TRBV6-5 with TRBJ1-1; weak D call: TRBD1 (5 bases). Germline CDR1 is MNHEY and CDR2 is SVGAGI. The ends were cut back, 0 bases at V and 5 bases at J, with 16 bases in the middle. This CDR3 region has 16 residues. The CDR3 DNA reads TGTGCCAGCAGTTACTCGATAAATCAGGGTGGGACTGAAGCTTTCTTT. Residues: CASSYSINQGGTEAFF.

The chain has TRBV7-2 and TRBJ2-4, with D perhaps TRBD1 or TRBD2 (6 bases each). V shed 8 bases and J shed 3 bases, with 14 bases lying between them. Germline V gene lookup returns CDR1 SGHTA and CDR2 FQGNSA. The CDR3 contains 14 residues. Written as DNA, the CDR3 is TGTGCCAGCCGAGGGGGGATCGGCAAAAACATTCAGTACTTC. This sequence encodes CASRGGIGKNIQYF.